Described below is a single T cell receptor beta chain sequence and its context. Trimming shortened V by 1 base and J by 5 bases, and 12 bases separated the two germline ends. Germline assignment: CDR1 SGHRS and CDR2 YFSETQ. This CDR3 region has 14 residues. The entry originates in a study of blood T cell repertoires in COVID-19. Study-wide background: From the United States, Italy and Spain came samples of acute and convalescent COVID-19. T cells, B-cell-depleted T cells, or PBMCs provided the cDNA or gDNA that served as material.

Per the study methods: Estimates of nucleated cell counts were drawn from the amplification of reference gene primers. TCRdb keeps only in-frame clones here, not all; method: immunoSEQ multiplex PCR. V and J calls and clone size are as listed in that table; D and trimming were resolved from the DNA. The repertoire consists of about 340,000 clones, with 80% to 90% occurring once and the leading ten covering roughly 4.2%. Clinical history as reported by participants underpinned cohort assignment. Source material: PBMCs or T cells enriched from blood (not recorded which). The source of this sequence is a woman in her forties with acute COVID-19. The chain uses TRBV5-1 and TRBJ1-2; D is ambiguous. The CDR3 spells CASSLSDGKYGYTF. The CDR3, as DNA: TGCGCCAGCAGCTTGAGCGACGGAAAATATGGCTACACCTTC.